This T cell receptor (beta chain) is drawn from a study of beta chain features in type 1 diabetes. General observations from the study: Patients with type 1 diabetes carried fewer insertions and had more deletions at their VDJ junctions. Patients with Type 1 diabetes showed moderately but significantly shorter TCRB CDR3s in all four CD4+ subsets.

Reverse transcribing all isolated RNA meant expressed TCRB transcripts were sequenced. Assay: immunoSEQ multiplex PCR; the TCRdb copy retains only in-frame clones and omits some. The repertoire holds around 650,000 clones, with about an eighth as singletons. Remarks on this clone: Its cognate antigen is unknown.

The CDR3 is 14 amino acids. The ends were cut back, 2 bases at V and 0 bases at J, with 7 bases in the middle. The germline V gene encodes CDR1 SGHTA and CDR2 FQGNSA. The material sequenced was naive CD4+ T cells from blood. This rearrangement joins TRBV7-2 to TRBJ1-2; D is ambiguous. The receptor's source is a man in his thirties or forties with type 1 diabetes. The CDR3 region is CASSLYSSNYGYTF. DNA of the CDR3: TGTGCCAGCAGCTTATACAGTTCTAACTATGGCTACACCTTC.